The 29 T cell receptor beta chains below come from one sample, sequenced in a study of blood T cell repertoires in COVID-19. Clones were sequenced by immunoSEQ multiplex PCR, and TCRdb holds only the in-frame ones, with some missing. The sample has roughly 280,000 clones, 86% seen once; the top ten hold less than 4%. The specimen sequenced was peripheral blood. The receptors derive from a man younger than 35 with active or convalescent COVID-19.

The chain carries TRBV11-1 and TRBJ2-7, with 7 nucleotides matching TRBD2. This CDR3 is built from 15 residues. The junction had 5 bases not matched to a gene; V was cut back by 1 base and J by 2 bases. CDR1 SGHAT and CDR2 FQDESV come from the germline V gene (reference sequence). The CDR3 DNA is TGTGCCAGCAGCTTAGGCCCGGGACTACCCTACGAGCAGTACTTC. Its protein product is CASSLGPGLPYEQYF.

The rearrangement links TRBV28 to TRBJ1-4; TRBD1 is a possible D gene (6 bases). The CDR3 has 12 amino acids. CDR1 is MDHEN, CDR2 SYDVKM, per germline. V was pared by 4 bases and J by 8 bases, with 8 bases between. The CDR3 DNA reads TGTGCCAGCAGTTGGGGGCGCGAAAAACTGTTTTTT. Amino acids: CASSWGREKLFF.

The chain carries TRBV15 and TRBJ2-6, with D possibly TRBD2 on 5 matching bases. Germline values: CDR1 LNHNV, CDR2 YYDKDF (reference sequence). V lost 0 bases to trimming and J lost 0 bases, with 15 bases between them. This CDR3 is built from 19 residues. CDR3: CATSRDRGGRFSGANVLTF. For the CDR3, the DNA is TGTGCCACCAGCAGAGACCGAGGCGGGCGTTTCTCTGGGGCCAACGTCCTGACTTTC.

CDR3 protein: CASSQTSGTYNEQFF. DNA of the CDR3: TGTGCCAGTAGTCAGACTAGCGGAACCTACAATGAGCAGTTCTTC. The rearrangement uses TRBV19 and TRBJ2-1, with TRBD2 identical over 9 bases. The CDR3 has 15 amino acids. Trimming at V came to 5 bases and at J to 2 bases, leaving 4 bases not matched to a gene. Germline V CDR1 and CDR2: LNHDA, SQIVND (reference sequence).

This chain uses TRBV28 with TRBJ2-4; 8 bases line up with TRBD1. The CDR3 consists of 18 residues. Per germline, CDR1 MDHEN and CDR2 SYDVKM. Germline trimming cut 1 base from V and 4 bases from J; bases unmatched to any gene: 12. The CDR3 nucleotides read TGTGCCAGCAGTTTATTTGCGCGACAGGGGAGCCCAAAAAACATTCAGTACTTC. It codes for CASSLFARQGSPKNIQYF.

The chain links TRBV24-1 to TRBJ1-4; a weak D match, TRBD1 (5 bases). The CDR3 length is 13 residues. Germline V gene data show CDR1 as KGHDR and CDR2 as SFDVKD. Trimming took off 9 bases at V and 7 bases at J, with 14 bases between the two ends. DNA for the CDR3: TGTGCCACCGCCGGTGGTAGGGGTGAAAAACTGTTTTTT. Its translation is CATAGGRGEKLFF.

This rearrangement joins TRBV30 to TRBJ1-4; no firm D call. V gave up 0 bases and J gave up 8 bases, with 10 bases separating them. CDR3 length: 13 residues. CDR1 is GTSNPN and CDR2 is SVGIG in the germline V gene (reference sequence). CDR3 sequence (DNA): TGTGCCTGGAGTGTTGTCGAACGGGAAAAACTGTTTTTT. Encoded protein: CAWSVVEREKLFF.

This clone was detected a few times. Its ends do not fully match the called genes, so a read error is possible. The V and J genes are TRBV5-5 and TRBJ2-7; no clear D gene. Germline values: CDR1 SGHKS, CDR2 YYEKEE (reference sequence). The CDR3 covers 11 residues. The CDR3 DNA sequence: TGTGCCAGCAGCTTGGACGGCCCCCAGGACTTC. Encoded protein: CASSLDGPQDF.

In DNA form, the CDR3 reads TGTGCCAGCAGCTTAGGTCTAGGCCCCACAGATACGCAGTATTTT. This translates into CASSLGLGPTDTQYF. This chain uses TRBV7-2 with TRBJ2-3, with unresolved D. Trimming pared 1 base from V and 2 bases from J, leaving 10 bases between. Germline assignment: CDR1 SGHTA and CDR2 FQGNSA. The CDR3 is 15 amino acids.

This clone was seen a handful of times. The chain combines TRBV18 with TRBJ1-1; TRBD1 aligns across 8 bases. This CDR3 has 13 residues. Germline V gives CDR1 KGHSH, CDR2 LQKENI. Trimming removed 6 bases from V and 8 bases from J; junction bases left unmatched: 8. CDR3 amino acids: CASSRGQGLEAFF. The CDR3 DNA reads as TGTGCCAGCTCTCGAGGACAGGGACTGGAAGCTTTCTTT.

The J gene is TRBJ2-1, the V gene TRBV6-5, with a possible D match to TRBD2 (6 bases). CDR3 length: 15 amino acids. V lost 2 bases and J 9 bases, leaving 17 bases between the germline ends. Germline V gives CDR1 MNHEY, CDR2 SVGAGI. The CDR3 DNA is TGTGCCAGCAGTTACGGAGGGAGCCTAGGGACTGAGCAGTTCTTC. It yields the protein CASSYGGSLGTEQFF.

V and J are TRBV4-3 and TRBJ2-6, with a possible D match to TRBD2 (6 bases). Trimming took off 3 bases at V and 0 bases at J, with 12 bases between the two ends. The CDR3 is made up of 17 amino acids. From germline, CDR1 is LGHNA and CDR2 YSLEER. The CDR3 bases are TGCGCCAGCAGCCACGGCCCGCGGGGCTCTGGGGCCAACGTCCTGACTTTC. Amino acids: CASSHGPRGSGANVLTF.

The chain combines TRBV28 with TRBJ1-1; TRBD1 agrees at 7 bases. The CDR3 runs to 15 residues. Germline V gene data show CDR1 as MDHEN and CDR2 as SYDVKM. V trimming: 7 bases; J trimming: 1 base; junction bases outside the gene matches: 9. The CDR3 loop is CASNLPGTANTEAFF. For the CDR3, the DNA is TGTGCCAGCAACCTTCCCGGGACAGCGAACACTGAAGCTTTCTTT.

The V and J genes are TRBV7-9 and TRBJ1-1; D is undetermined. This CDR3 is 14 amino acids long. Trimming stripped 0 bases from V and 5 bases from J, with 10 bases between. Germline CDR1 SEHNR, CDR2 FQNEAQ (reference sequence). The CDR3 sequence is CASSLAGRATEAFF. The CDR3 DNA reads TGTGCCAGCAGCTTAGCGGGGAGGGCAACTGAAGCTTTCTTT.

This sequence joins TRBV5-1 and TRBJ2-1; 12 nucleotides agree with TRBD2. The CDR3 runs to 15 residues. CDR1 is SGHRS and CDR2 is YFSETQ in the germline V gene. V lost 5 bases to trimming and J lost 4 bases; unmatched junction nucleotides: 4. This chain's CDR3 is CASSQGTSGYNEQFF. In nucleotides, the CDR3 is TGCGCCAGCAGTCAAGGGACTAGCGGGTACAATGAGCAGTTCTTC. The full variable domain, completed using reference TRBV5-1 and TRBJ2-1, is KAGVTQTPRYLIKTRGQQVTLSCSPISGHRSVSWYQQTPGQGLQFLFEYFSETQRNKGNFPGRFSGRQFSNSRSEMNVSTLELGDSALYLCASSQGTSGYNEQFFGPGTRLTVL.

V and J are TRBV9 and TRBJ2-2, with 11 bases aligning to TRBD2. CDR1 and CDR2 from the germline V gene are SGDLS and YYNGEE. The CDR3 runs to 16 residues. After removal of 1 base from V and 4 bases from J, the junction contained 3 bases not matched to a gene. In nucleotides, the CDR3 is TGTGCCAGCAGCGTACAACTAGCGGGGGTCACCGGGGAGCTGTTTTTT. It translates to CASSVQLAGVTGELFF.

The chain employs TRBV19 and TRBJ2-1, with 12 bases identical to TRBD2. J gave up 9 bases and V 3 bases, and 3 bases lay outside the gene matches. CDR1 LNHDA and CDR2 SQIVND come from the germline V gene (reference sequence). The CDR3 runs to 14 residues. The CDR3 nucleotides read TGTGCCAGTAGTATCCTAGCGGGAGGGCCTGAGCAGTTCTTC. Protein sequence: CASSILAGGPEQFF.

The chain uses TRBV11-1 and TRBJ2-1, with a weak D call TRBD2 (5 bases). The CDR3 loop spans 16 amino acids. The V end was cut by 2 bases, the J end by 4 bases, with 15 bases between. From germline, CDR1 is SGHAT and CDR2 FQDESV (reference sequence). The CDR3 is CASSLPPAAIYNEQFF. DNA of the CDR3: TGTGCCAGCAGCTTACCCCCAGCGGCCATTTACAATGAGCAGTTCTTC.

The rearrangement uses TRBV28 and TRBJ2-2; D is ambiguous. Germline V lookup: CDR1 MDHEN, CDR2 SYDVKM. The CDR3 spans 14 residues. The V end was cut by 3 bases, the J end by 7 bases, with 12 bases between. The CDR3 loop is CASSFALPSGELFF. The CDR3 coding sequence is TGTGCCAGCAGTTTTGCCCTCCCCAGCGGGGAGCTGTTTTTT.

V is TRBV28 and J is TRBJ1-1; D is unclear. The germline V gene has CDR1 MDHEN and CDR2 SYDVKM. Trimming pared 6 bases from V and 0 bases from J, leaving 2 bases between. This CDR3 spans 11 amino acids. The CDR3 reads CASSVNTEAFF. For the CDR3, the DNA is TGTGCCAGCAGCGTGAACACTGAAGCTTTCTTT.

The chain is built from TRBV9 and TRBJ1-1; D ambiguous. Trimming left V 4 bases short and J 5 bases short, with 6 bases between. Germline V lookup: CDR1 SGDLS, CDR2 YYNGEE. The CDR3 runs to 11 residues. The CDR3 DNA is TGTGCCAGCAGCCCCGTGACTGAAGCTTTCTTT. Its translation is CASSPVTEAFF.

This clone was recorded only once. V gene TRBV27 combines with J gene TRBJ2-3, with D possibly matching TRBD1 (7 bases). Germline loops: CDR1 MNHEY, CDR2 SMNVEV (reference sequence). CDR3 size: 16 residues. V was clipped by 8 bases and J by 2 bases, with 20 bases between them. The DNA for the CDR3 is TGTGCCAGCTTTTCATCCGCAGGGGGGCCCACAGATACGCAGTATTTT. Its protein product is CASFSSAGGPTDTQYF.

The chain carries TRBV7-9 and TRBJ1-1, with D possibly being TRBD1 (5 bases). The CDR3 spans 14 residues. Trimming removed 1 base at V and 1 base at J, with 7 bases between. CDR1 is SEHNR and CDR2 is FQNEAQ in the germline V gene (reference sequence). As DNA, the CDR3 is TGTGCCAGCAGCTTAGAGGGGTCGAACACTGAAGCTTTCTTT. This translates into CASSLEGSNTEAFF.

The chain is built from TRBV9 and TRBJ2-3; D is perhaps TRBD2 (5 bases). This CDR3 spans 17 amino acids. The V end was cut by 0 bases, the J end by 0 bases, with 14 bases between. Looked up from germline, CDR1 is SGDLS and CDR2 is YYNGEE. CDR3 region: CASSVEGGLLSTDTQYF. The CDR3 nucleotides are TGTGCCAGCAGCGTAGAAGGAGGACTCCTCAGCACAGATACGCAGTATTTT.

The chain combines TRBV7-2 with TRBJ1-2, with D possibly TRBD1 on 6 matching bases. The CDR3 loop spans 15 amino acids. V was trimmed by 1 base and J by 3 bases, leaving 12 bases between them. Germline assignment: CDR1 SGHTA and CDR2 FQGNSA. The chain's CDR3 is CASSLDLRGDYGYTF. For the CDR3, the DNA is TGTGCCAGCAGCTTAGATCTCAGGGGAGACTATGGCTACACCTTC. Supplemented by reference TRBV7-2 and TRBJ1-2, the full variable domain reads GAGVSQSPSNKVTEKGKDVELRCDPISGHTALYWYRQSLGQGLEFLIYFQGNSAPDKSGLPSDRFSAERTGGSVSTLTIQRTQQEDSAVYLCASSLDLRGDYGYTFGSGTRLTVV.

The count of this clone is one. The chain combines TRBV7-6 with TRBJ2-7; the D gene is possibly TRBD1 (5 bases). From germline, CDR1 is SGHVS and CDR2 FNYEAQ. Trimming cost V 1 base and J 5 bases, with 15 bases left between them. This CDR3 region has 15 residues. The CDR3 DNA follows: TGTGCCAGCAGCTTAGGAGTAGCCAGGGCTCACGAGCAGTACTTC. The encoded protein is CASSLGVARAHEQYF.

CDR3 in DNA: TGTGCCACCAAGAGCGGAGCCACCGGGGAGCTGTTTTTT. Residues: CATKSGATGELFF. This rearrangement joins TRBV24-1 to TRBJ2-2; weak D call: TRBD2 (5 bases). Germline lookup yields CDR1 KGHDR and CDR2 SFDVKD. Trimming left V 8 bases short and J 4 bases short, with 10 bases between. The CDR3 runs to 13 residues.

The V and J genes are TRBV25-1 and TRBJ1-1, with D possibly being TRBD1 (5 bases). The CDR3 is 15 residues long. V was shortened by 3 bases and J by 0 bases, with 11 bases between the two germline ends. The germline V gene has CDR1 MGHDK and CDR2 SYGVNS. CDR3 DNA sequence: TGTGCCAGCAGTGATACCAGGGACTTGAACACTGAAGCTTTCTTT. Its protein product is CASSDTRDLNTEAFF.

The genes are TRBV5-1 and TRBJ1-6, with 10 bases matching TRBD1. This CDR3 contains 18 residues. Per germline, CDR1 SGHRS and CDR2 YFSETQ. V trimming: 4 bases; J trimming: 1 base; junction bases outside the gene matches: 8. CDR3 loop: CASSPRDRGMSYNSPLHF. Written as DNA, the CDR3 is TGCGCCAGCAGCCCCCGGGACAGGGGCATGTCCTATAATTCACCCCTCCACTTT.